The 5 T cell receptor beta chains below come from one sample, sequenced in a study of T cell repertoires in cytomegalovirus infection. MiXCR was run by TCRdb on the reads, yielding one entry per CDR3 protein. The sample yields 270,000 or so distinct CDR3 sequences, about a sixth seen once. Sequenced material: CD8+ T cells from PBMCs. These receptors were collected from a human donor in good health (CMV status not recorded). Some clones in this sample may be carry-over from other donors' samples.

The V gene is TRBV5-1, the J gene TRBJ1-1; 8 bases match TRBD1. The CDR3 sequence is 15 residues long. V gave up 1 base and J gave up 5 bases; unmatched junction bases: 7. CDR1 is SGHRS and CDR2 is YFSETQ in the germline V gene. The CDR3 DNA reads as TGCGCCAGCAGCTTGCCCCAGACAGGGGAAACTGAAGCTTTCTTT. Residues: CASSLPQTGETEAFF.

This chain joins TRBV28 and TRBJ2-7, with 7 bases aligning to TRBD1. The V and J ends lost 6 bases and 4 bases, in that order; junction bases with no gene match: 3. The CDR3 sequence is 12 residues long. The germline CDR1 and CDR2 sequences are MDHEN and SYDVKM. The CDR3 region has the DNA TGTGCCAGCAGACAGGGGTATTACGAGCAGTACTTC. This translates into CASRQGYYEQYF.

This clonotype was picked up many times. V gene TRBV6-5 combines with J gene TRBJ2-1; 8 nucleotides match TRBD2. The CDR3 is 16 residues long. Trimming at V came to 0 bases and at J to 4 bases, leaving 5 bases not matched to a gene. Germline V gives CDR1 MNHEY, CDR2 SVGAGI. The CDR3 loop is CASSYSSREGYNEQFF. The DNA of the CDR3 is TGTGCCAGCAGTTACTCGAGTCGGGAGGGATACAATGAGCAGTTCTTC.

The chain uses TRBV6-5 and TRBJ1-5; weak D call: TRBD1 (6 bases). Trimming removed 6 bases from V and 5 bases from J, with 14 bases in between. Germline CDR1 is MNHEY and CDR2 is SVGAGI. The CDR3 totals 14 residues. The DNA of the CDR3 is TGTGCCAGCAGCGCCGGGGGCGGCTATCAGCCCCAGCATTTT. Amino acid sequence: CASSAGGGYQPQHF.

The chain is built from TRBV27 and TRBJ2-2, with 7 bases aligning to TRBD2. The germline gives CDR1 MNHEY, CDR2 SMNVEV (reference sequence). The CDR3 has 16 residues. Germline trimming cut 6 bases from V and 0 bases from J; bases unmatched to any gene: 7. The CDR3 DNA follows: TGTGCCAGCAGCCCATTCGGACTAGCGAACACCGGGGAGCTGTTTTTT. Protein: CASSPFGLANTGELFF.